A selection of T cell receptor beta chains follows, all from one sample in a study of blood T cell repertoires in COVID-19. Clones were read by immunoSEQ multiplex PCR, and TCRdb kept only the in-frame ones, dropping some. The repertoire has some 130,000 clones, roughly 80% of them found once; the top ten carry roughly 2.2%. Specimen: PBMCs or T cells enriched from blood (not recorded which). All receptors derive from a man aged 40-49 years with acute COVID-19. The CDR3 runs from the conserved cysteine through the conserved F or W. A D gene is named only where the DNA matches it firmly. Rows give clone size only sometimes, using once, few, many, or a class for an expanded clone.

J	V	D	size	CDR3	DNA
TRBJ1-3	TRBV4-2	TRBD1	-	CASSRGQVFGNTIYF	TGTGCCAGCTCACGGGGACAGGTCTTCGGAAACACCATATATTTT
TRBJ2-3	TRBV7-2	TRBD2	-	CASSLRGLAADTQYF	TGTGCCAGCAGCTTAAGAGGACTAGCGGCAGATACGCAGTATTTT
TRBJ2-1	TRBV7-7	TRBD2	-	CASSLGLAGYNEQFF	TGTGCTAGCAGCTTAGGGCTAGCGGGGTACAATGAGCAGTTCTTC
TRBJ2-7	TRBV12-3/TRBV12-4	-	-	CASSSLYEQYF	TGTGCCAGCAGTTCCCTGTACGAGCAGTACTTC
TRBJ2-1	TRBV11-2	TRBD2	once	CASSLAGTSGRKQFF	TGTGCCAGCAGCTTAGCGGGGACTAGCGGGAGAAAACAGTTCTTC
TRBJ1-4	TRBV5-1	TRBD1	-	CASSLTGGVEKLFF	TGCGCCAGCAGCCTTACAGGGGGCGTAGAAAAACTGTTTTTT
TRBJ2-4	TRBV24-1	TRBD1	-	CATSVTGSNIQYF	TGTGCCACCAGTGTGACAGGGTCGAACATTCAGTACTTC
TRBJ1-1	TRBV19	TRBD1	-	CASSMKTGGNTEAFF	TGTGCCAGTAGTATGAAGACAGGGGGGAACACTGAAGCTTTCTTT
TRBJ2-4	TRBV30	-	-	CAWRAGTHENIQYF	TGTGCCTGGAGAGCCGGGACTCACGAAAACATTCAGTACTTC
TRBJ2-3	TRBV27	-	-	CASSTSGLAGEKGTQYF	-
TRBJ1-2	TRBV27	TRBD1	-	CASTRTGGYGYTF	TGTGCCAGCACCCGGACAGGGGGCTATGGCTACACCTTC
TRBJ2-5	TRBV7-3	TRBD1	-	CASSVGQGETQYF	TGTGCCAGCAGCGTAGGACAGGGGGAGACCCAGTACTTC
TRBJ2-7	TRBV10-1	TRBD1	-	CASSESTGSREQYF	TGCGCCAGCAGTGAGTCGACAGGGTCCCGCGAGCAGTACTTC
TRBJ1-2	TRBV5-5	-	-	CASREIGGYTF	TGTGCCAGCCGAGAAATCGGGGGCTACACCTTC
TRBJ1-5	TRBV28	-	-	CASSLGSRAPQHF	TGTGCCAGCAGTTTAGGCAGTCGTGCGCCCCAGCATTTT
TRBJ2-7	TRBV19	-	-	CASRYSYEQYF	TGTGCCAGTAGGTACTCCTACGAGCAGTACTTC
TRBJ2-7	TRBV9	-	once	CASSVGVSYEQYF	TGTGCCAGCAGCGTAGGAGTGTCCTACGAGCAGTACTTC
TRBJ2-7	TRBV7-9	TRBD2	-	CASSPTGTSGTYEQYF	TGTGCCAGCAGCCCAACCGGGACTAGCGGGACCTACGAGCAGTACTTC
TRBJ2-7	TRBV19	TRBD1	-	CASRSGDRSSYEQYF	TGTGCCAGTCGATCCGGGGACAGGAGCTCCTACGAGCAGTACTTC
TRBJ2-2	TRBV24-1	TRBD1	-	CATSEGTAAGELFF	TGTGCCACCAGTGAGGGGACAGCCGCCGGGGAGCTGTTTTTT
TRBJ1-5	TRBV7-2	TRBD1	-	CASSLTGGDYQPQHF	TGTGCCAGCAGCCTGACAGGGGGCGACTATCAGCCCCAGCATTTT
TRBJ2-1	TRBV18	TRBD1	-	CASAEGQSNEQFF	TGTGCCAGCGCAGAGGGACAGTCTAATGAGCAGTTCTTC
TRBJ1-5	TRBV2	TRBD1	once	CASKLQGDSNQPQHF	TGTGCCAGCAAATTACAGGGGGATAGCAATCAGCCCCAGCATTTT
TRBJ1-1	TRBV5-8	-	-	CASSSSTGNTEAFF	TGTGCCAGCAGCTCGTCGACAGGGAACACTGAAGCTTTCTTT
TRBJ2-2	TRBV7-9	-	-	CASSLGSTGELFF	TGTGCCAGCAGCTTAGGGAGCACCGGGGAGCTGTTTTTT
TRBJ1-1	TRBV3-1/TRBV3-2	-	-	CASSQDTDRAFF	TGTGCCAGCAGCCAAGACACAGATCGGGCTTTCTTT
TRBJ1-1	TRBV11-2	TRBD1	-	CASSLEGGISAEAFF	TGTGCCAGCAGCTTAGAAGGGGGCATTTCGGCTGAAGCTTTCTTT
TRBJ2-1	TRBV2	-	few	CASLRLSSYNEQFF	TGTGCCAGCTTGAGGTTGAGCTCCTACAATGAGCAGTTCTTC
TRBJ2-6	TRBV7-6	TRBD1	-	CASSLGTGGVTGANVLTF	TGTGCCAGCAGCTTAGGGACAGGGGGCGTAACTGGGGCCAACGTCCTGACTTTC
TRBJ2-1	TRBV28	TRBD2	-	CASSFSSGGYGEQFF	TGTGCCAGCAGTTTTTCTAGCGGGGGCTACGGGGAGCAGTTCTTC
TRBJ2-1	TRBV9	TRBD2	-	CASSASGNSYNEQFF	TGTGCCAGCAGCGCGAGCGGGAACTCCTACAATGAGCAGTTCTTC
TRBJ1-2	TRBV19	TRBD1	-	CASSTRDSYGYTF	TGTGCCAGTAGTACCCGGGACAGTTATGGCTACACCTTC
TRBJ2-7	TRBV10-3	TRBD2	-	CAIREIGGGYEQYF	TGTGCCATCAGGGAGATTGGCGGGGGATACGAGCAGTACTTC